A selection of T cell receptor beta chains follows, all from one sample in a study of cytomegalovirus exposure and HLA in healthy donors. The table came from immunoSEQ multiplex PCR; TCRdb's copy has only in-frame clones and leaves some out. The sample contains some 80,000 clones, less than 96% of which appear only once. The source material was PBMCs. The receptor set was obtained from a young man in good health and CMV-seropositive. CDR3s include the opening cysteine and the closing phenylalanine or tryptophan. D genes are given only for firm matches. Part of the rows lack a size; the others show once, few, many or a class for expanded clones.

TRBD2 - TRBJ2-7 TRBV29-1 TGCAGCGTTGTACTAGCGGGAACCGAGCAGTACTTC CSVVLAGTEQYF
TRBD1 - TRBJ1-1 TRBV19 TGTGCCAGTAGTATTCAGGGGGCAGGCACTGAAGCTTTCTTT CASSIQGAGTEAFF
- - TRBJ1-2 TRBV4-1 TGCGCCAGCAGCCAAGCGGATAACAGGGACGGATCGTATGGCTACACCTTC CASSQADNRDGSYGYTF
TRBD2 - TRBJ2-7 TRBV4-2 TGTGCCAGCAGCCAAGTCGGGAGGGCCTTCGAGCAGTACTTC CASSQVGRAFEQYF
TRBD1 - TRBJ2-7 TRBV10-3 TGTGCCATTAACCGGGACAGATTATACGAGCAGTACTTC CAINRDRLYEQYF
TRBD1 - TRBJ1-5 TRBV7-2 TGTGCCAGCAGCTTGTCGGGACAGCTCAATCAGCCCCAGCATTTT CASSLSGQLNQPQHF
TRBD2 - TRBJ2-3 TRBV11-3 TGTGCCAGCAGCTTAGTGGGCGGGAGGGCCACAGATACGCAGTATTTT CASSLVGGRATDTQYF
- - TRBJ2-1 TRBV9 TGTGCCAGCAGGGGACTTCATGAGCAGTTCTTC CASRGLHEQFF
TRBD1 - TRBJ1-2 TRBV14 TGTGCCAGCAGCCATCCAGGGGACAGCAACTATGGCTACACCTTC CASSHPGDSNYGYTF
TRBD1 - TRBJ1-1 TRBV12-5 TGTGCTAGTGGTTTCGGGACAGGGGTAAGCATAAGCACTGAAGCTTTCTTT CASGFGTGVSISTEAFF
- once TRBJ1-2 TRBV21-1 TGTGCCAGCAGCAAAGAGGGGGACAGCTATGGCTACACCTTC CASSKEGDSYGYTF
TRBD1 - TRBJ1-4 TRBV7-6 TGTGCCAGCAGCTTATCAGGGGGCGACGAAAAACTGTTTTTT CASSLSGGDEKLFF
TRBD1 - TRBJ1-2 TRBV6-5 TGTGCCAGCAGTTGGGGACAGGGAGGCTATGGCTACACCTTC CASSWGQGGYGYTF
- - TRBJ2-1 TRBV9 TGTGCCAGCAGCGTGAGGGGGGGAGACAGCTACAATGAGCAGTTCTTC CASSVRGGDSYNEQFF
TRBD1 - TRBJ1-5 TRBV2 TGTGCCAGCAAGGAGGACAGGGCTTCTAATCAGCCCCAGCATTTT CASKEDRASNQPQHF
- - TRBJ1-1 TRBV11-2 TGTGCCAGCAGCCCCCGGACTGAAGCTTTCTTT CASSPRTEAFF
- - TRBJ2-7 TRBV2 TGTGCCAGCAGTGAACTTCTGTGGGACAAATCCCCCGAGCAGTACTTC CASSELLWDKSPEQYF
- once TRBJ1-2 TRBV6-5 TGTGCCAGCAGTTACCGCGCGGGGTGGGACTATGGCTACACCTTC CASSYRAGWDYGYTF
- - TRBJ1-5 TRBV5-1 TGCGCCAGCAGCCTTCAGGCTTTCAGTCAGCCCCAGCATTTT CASSLQAFSQPQHF
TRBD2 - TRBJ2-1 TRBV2 TGTGCCACCTCCGCAGGACTAGCGGACAATGAGCAGTTCTTC CATSAGLADNEQFF
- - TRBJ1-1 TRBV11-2 TGTGCCAGCAGCACGGGGGTTTCGGCTTTCTTT CASSTGVSAFF
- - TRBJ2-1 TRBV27 TGTGCCTCTCAGACGAGGCTCGGCTCCTACAATGAGCAGTTCTTC CASQTRLGSYNEQFF
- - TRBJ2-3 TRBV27 TGTGCCAGCAGTACGAACCGGGACTCCTACACAGATACGCAGTATTTT CASSTNRDSYTDTQYF
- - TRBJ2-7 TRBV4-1 TGCGCCAGCAGCCTAGGACGGAGGAGCATGTACGAGCAGTACTTC CASSLGRRSMYEQYF
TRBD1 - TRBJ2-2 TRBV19 TGTGCCAGTAGCACAGGGGCCGGGGAGCTGTTTTTT CASSTGAGELFF
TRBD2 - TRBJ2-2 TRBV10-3 TGTGCCATCAGTGAGCGTCGTACCCTAGCGGGACTTAGCACCGGGGAGCTGTTTTTT CAISERRTLAGLSTGELFF
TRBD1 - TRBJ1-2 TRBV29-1 TGCAGCGTGACAGGGACCCCACATGGCTACACCTTC CSVTGTPHGYTF
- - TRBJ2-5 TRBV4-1 TGCGCCAGCAGCCAGATAGGGAGGGAGACCCAGTACTTC CASSQIGRETQYF
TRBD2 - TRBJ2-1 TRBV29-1 TGCAGCGTTGACGGACTAGCGGGAGGCTACAATGAGCAGTTCTTC CSVDGLAGGYNEQFF
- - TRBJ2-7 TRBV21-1 TGTGCCAGCAGCACAACAAAACTAGCGGCTTCCTACGAGCAGTACTTC CASSTTKLAASYEQYF
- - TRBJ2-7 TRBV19 TGTGCCAGTAGTATTCGTGGGAGGAGTTACGAGCAGTACTTC CASSIRGRSYEQYF
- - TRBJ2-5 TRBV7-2 TGTGCCAGCAGCTCGGACCCGACGGGGGAGACCCAGTACTTC CASSSDPTGETQYF
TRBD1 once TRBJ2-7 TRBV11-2 TGTGCCAGCAGCTTGATGGGACAGGGGGCATTTAACGAGCAGTACTTC CASSLMGQGAFNEQYF
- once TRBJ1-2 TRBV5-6 TGTGCCAGCAGCTTGAGCGGGCTCGGCTATGGCTACACCTTC CASSLSGLGYGYTF
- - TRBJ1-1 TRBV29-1 TGCAGCGTGTCGACAGGGAACACTGAAGCTTTCTTT CSVSTGNTEAFF
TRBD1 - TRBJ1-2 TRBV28 TGTGCCAGCAGTTTCCGGGACAGGGGTCTTTTTTATGGCTACACCTTC CASSFRDRGLFYGYTF
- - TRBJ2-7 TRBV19 TGTGCCAGCATGGGCGTGGGAAGGGGCTACGAGCAGTACTTC CASMGVGRGYEQYF
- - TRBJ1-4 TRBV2 TGTGCCAGCAGTGAAGCGGAGGCAACTAATGAAAAACTGTTTTTT CASSEAEATNEKLFF
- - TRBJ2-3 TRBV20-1 TGCAGTGCTAGCGGGAGAGATACGCAGTATTTT CSASGRDTQYF
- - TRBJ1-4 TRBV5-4 TGTGCCAGCAGCCCCGGCAGGTTGGGTGAAAAACTGTTTTTT CASSPGRLGEKLFF
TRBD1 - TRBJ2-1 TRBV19 TGTGCCAGTAGTACGGGGGACAGGGCCTACAATGAGCAGTTCTTC CASSTGDRAYNEQFF
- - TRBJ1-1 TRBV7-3 TGTGCCAGCACCAAGAACACTGAAGCTTTCTTT CASTKNTEAFF
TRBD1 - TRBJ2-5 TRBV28 TGTGCCAGCAGCCAGGGGGCACGGGAGACCCAGTACTTC CASSQGARETQYF
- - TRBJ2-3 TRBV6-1 TGTGCCAGCAAACGGAGTGAAAACACAGATACGCAGTATTTT CASKRSENTDTQYF
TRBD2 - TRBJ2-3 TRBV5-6 TGTGCCAGCAGCTTGGTGAGGTCTAGCGGGAGCTCAGATACGCAGTATTTT CASSLVRSSGSSDTQYF
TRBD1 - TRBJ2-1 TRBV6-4 TGTGCCAGCAGTGGGCACAGGGGGCGGAATGAGCAGTTCTTC CASSGHRGRNEQFF
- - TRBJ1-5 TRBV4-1 TGCGCCAGCAGCCAAGTAGGTCTAGACGCCTCTAATCAGCCCCAGCATTTT CASSQVGLDASNQPQHF
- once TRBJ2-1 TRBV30 TGTGCCTGGAGTGTACGAATGGGCCCCGGGTTCTTC CAWSVRMGPGFF
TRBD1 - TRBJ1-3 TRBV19 TGTGCCAGTAGTGCCCGACAGGGAGAAGAGAGAAACACCATATATTTT CASSARQGEERNTIYF
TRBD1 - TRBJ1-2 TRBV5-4 TGTGCCAGCAGCTTGAAGGGGGCTTTTGGCTACACCTTC CASSLKGAFGYTF
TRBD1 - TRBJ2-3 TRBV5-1 TGCGCCAGCAGGTCGACCAGGCAGGGGGCGACAGATACGCAGTATTTT CASRSTRQGATDTQYF
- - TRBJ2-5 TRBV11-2 TGTGCCAGCAGCTCCCAGGACAGCCAAGAGACCCAGTACTTC CASSSQDSQETQYF
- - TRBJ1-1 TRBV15 TGTGCCACCAGCAGAGATATCGCTCGGAGGTTGCCTGAAGCTTTCTTT CATSRDIARRLPEAFF
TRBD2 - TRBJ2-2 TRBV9 TGTGCCAGCAGCGTTCCTAGCGGGACAAACACCGGGGAGCTGTTTTTT CASSVPSGTNTGELFF
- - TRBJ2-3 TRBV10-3 TGTGCCATCAGTGAGTTGGTATCGGCCGGGAACACAGATACGCAGTATTTT CAISELVSAGNTDTQYF
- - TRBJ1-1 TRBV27 TGTGCCAGCAGTCCTTTCGGCCCCCCCGGGCAGGCGGGCACTGAAGCTTTCTTT CASSPFGPPGQAGTEAFF
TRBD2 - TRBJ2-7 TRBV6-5 TGTGCCAGCAGTTCCCTCTCCGGGAGGCTTTTCTACGAGCAGTACTTC CASSSLSGRLFYEQYF
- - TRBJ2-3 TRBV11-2 TGTGCCAGCAGCCAGCCGACTAGTCTGGAGGGGCTTACGCAGTATTTT CASSQPTSLEGLTQYF
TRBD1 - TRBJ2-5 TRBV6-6 TGTGCCAGCACCGGGACAGGAGAACACCAAGAGACCCAGTACTTC CASTGTGEHQETQYF